Listed below are T cell receptor beta chains from one sample, sequenced in a study of Ad26.COV2.S vaccination and SARS-CoV-2 variants. Assay: immunoSEQ multiplex PCR; the TCRdb copy retains only in-frame clones and omits some. Among hundreds of thousands of clones, about 80% were seen once, and the ten largest hold about 7.1%. The sample consisted of peripheral blood, taken in a trial of Ad26.COV2.S vaccine versus placebo. The source of these receptors is a person aged 18-60 years who received the Ad26.COV2.S COVID-19 vaccine or a placebo. Each CDR3 is given with its conserved first and last residue. Fields, in order: J gene, V gene, D gene, clone size, CDR3 DNA, CDR3 protein. A D gene is named only where the DNA matches it firmly. Rows may omit the clone size; those that give it use once, few, many or a size class.

TRBJ1-3 | TRBV9 | . | . | TGTGCCAGCAGCCCCCCAAAGGGTTTTGGAAACACCATATATTTT | CASSPPKGFGNTIYF
TRBJ1-2 | TRBV7-2 | TRBD1 | once | TGTGCCAGCAGCGTTCCGGGACAGGGAGGAGGCTACACCTTC | CASSVPGQGGGYTF
TRBJ1-5 | TRBV18 | . | . | TGTGCCAGCTCACCCGCAGGGGCTCGCATGACCCAGCATTTT | CASSPAGARMTQHF
TRBJ1-1 | TRBV19 | . | . | TGTGCCAGTAGTATAGATTCGACAGCCGCCACTGAAGCTTTCTTT | CASSIDSTAATEAFF
TRBJ2-1 | TRBV11-3 | . | . | TGTGCCAGCAGCTTAAGTAGGGGTTACGCTGAGCAGTTCTTC | CASSLSRGYAEQFF
TRBJ1-3 | TRBV3-1/TRBV3-2 | . | few | TGTGCCAGCACCGACACAAGCTCTGGAAACACCATATATTTT | CASTDTSSGNTIYF
TRBJ1-1 | TRBV6-2/TRBV6-3 | . | . | TGTGCCAGCAGTTACAAGGTGGGGCGCGACACTGAAGCTTTCTTT | CASSYKVGRDTEAFF
TRBJ2-3 | TRBV2 | TRBD1 | . | TGTGCCAGCAGGGACAGGGTCAGCACAGATACGCAGTATTTT | CASRDRVSTDTQYF
TRBJ1-1 | TRBV18 | . | . | TGTGCCAGCTCATCCCCTACAGGGCTAGCTTTCTTT | CASSSPTGLAFF
TRBJ1-6 | TRBV15 | . | . | TGTGCCACCAGCAGAGAGAGTCATTCACCCCTCCACTTT | CATSRESHSPLHF
TRBJ2-3 | TRBV5-5 | . | . | TGTGCCAGCAGCTCCCGGGACGGTTACACAGATACGCAGTATTTT | CASSSRDGYTDTQYF
TRBJ2-3 | TRBV12-3/TRBV12-4 | . | . | TGTGCCAGCAGTTTAGGACTCCAAGATACGCAGTATTTT | CASSLGLQDTQYF
TRBJ2-2 | TRBV5-1 | . | . | TGCGCCAGCAGCCCCCAGAGTTACACCGGGGAGCTGTTTTTT | CASSPQSYTGELFF
TRBJ2-2 | TRBV5-1 | . | . | TGCGCCAGCAGCTTGGCCAGCCGGGAGCTGTTTTTT | CASSLASRELFF
TRBJ2-5 | TRBV5-6 | TRBD2 | . | TGTGCCAGCAGCTTGGTGGGACTAGCTCAAGAGACCCAGTACTTC | CASSLVGLAQETQYF
TRBJ1-1 | TRBV6-5 | TRBD1 | once | TGTGCCAGCAGTTCCCGACAGGGCTACATGAACACTGAAGCTTTCTTT | CASSSRQGYMNTEAFF
TRBJ1-3 | TRBV19 | . | . | TGTGCCAGTAGTCCGGCCGGGCACTCCGCCTCTGGAAACACCATATATTTT | CASSPAGHSASGNTIYF
TRBJ1-1 | TRBV6-5 | . | . | TGTGCCAGCACGATAGCAGGGACTGAAGCTTTCTTT | CASTIAGTEAFF
TRBJ1-5 | TRBV19 | . | . | TGTGCCAGTAGTATAGAGACCTTCAACCAGCCCCAGCATTTT | CASSIETFNQPQHF
TRBJ2-1 | TRBV3-1/TRBV3-2 | . | . | TGTGCCAGCACCCCGTTGACGGGAAGGGATGAGCAGTTCTTC | CASTPLTGRDEQFF
TRBJ1-1 | TRBV28 | . | . | TGTGCCAGCAGTTCGCCTTCGGCGGGGGAAGGAACTGAAGCTTTCTTT | CASSSPSAGEGTEAFF
TRBJ2-3 | TRBV7-3 | . | few | TGTGCCAGCAGCTTAACGCGGTCCCACACAGATACGCAGTATTTT | CASSLTRSHTDTQYF
TRBJ2-1 | TRBV11-2 | . | . | TGTGCCAGCAGCTCGGTACTCTACAATGAGCAGTTCTTC | CASSSVLYNEQFF
TRBJ1-2 | TRBV15 | TRBD1 | . | TGTGCCACCAGAGGACAGGGATTCTTTAACGGCTACACCTTC | CATRGQGFFNGYTF
TRBJ2-3 | TRBV7-2 | . | . | TGTGCCAGCAGCTTAGTGGGGGGCGCAGATACGCAGTATTTT | CASSLVGGADTQYF
TRBJ2-1 | TRBV7-6 | TRBD2 | . | TGTGCCAGCAGCTTTTATAGCGGGGCGGGAGTTAACAATGAGCAGTTCTTC | CASSFYSGAGVNNEQFF
TRBJ1-2 | TRBV19 | . | . | TGTGCCAGTAGTAGGGCTGCTCCTGGGAACTATGGCTACACCTTC | CASSRAAPGNYGYTF
TRBJ2-1 | TRBV6-2/TRBV6-3 | TRBD1 | . | TGTGCCAGCAGTTTCCGGGACAGGACCCGGGAGCAGTTCTTC | CASSFRDRTREQFF
TRBJ2-1 | TRBV7-2 | . | . | TGTGCCAGCAGCTTAGTGTCTAGCTATCTGAATGAGCAGTTCTTC | CASSLVSSYLNEQFF
TRBJ1-3 | TRBV19 | . | . | TGTGCCAGTAACCGAGGGCTAAACTCTGGAAACACCATATATTTT | CASNRGLNSGNTIYF
TRBJ1-1 | TRBV6-5 | . | . | TGTGCCAGCAGTACACAAAATAGTGGCACTGAAGCTTTCTTT | CASSTQNSGTEAFF
TRBJ1-2 | TRBV5-5 | . | many | TGTGCCAGCAGCTTGGGCCCGACATCAGGCTACACCTTC | CASSLGPTSGYTF
TRBJ1-5 | TRBV9 | . | . | TGTGCCAGCAGCGTAGGGGACGTCCAAGGAGGTCAGCCCCAGCATTTT | CASSVGDVQGGQPQHF
TRBJ2-5 | TRBV6-5 | TRBD2 | few | TGTGCCAGCAGATTTCCTAGCGGGAGTAAGACCCAGTACTTC | CASRFPSGSKTQYF
TRBJ2-1 | TRBV5-1 | TRBD2 | . | TGCGCCAGCAGCTTTAGCGGGGGGTCCTACAATGAGCAGTTCTTC | CASSFSGGSYNEQFF
TRBJ2-1 | TRBV28 | TRBD1 | . | TGTGCCAGCAGTACCCGACAGGGGAAGTTCTTC | CASSTRQGKFF
TRBJ1-1 | TRBV5-1 | . | . | TGCGCCAGCAGCCTGGGACCCGAAGCTTTCTTT | CASSLGPEAFF
TRBJ1-2 | TRBV15 | . | . | TGTGCCACCAGCAGAGCGGGAGGGGTTTATGGCTACACCTTC | CATSRAGGVYGYTF
TRBJ1-3 | TRBV7-9 | . | . | TGTGCCAGCACCTTGCCCCGGCGGCAGACATCTGGAAACACCATATATTTT | CASTLPRRQTSGNTIYF
TRBJ2-1 | TRBV9 | . | . | TGTGCCAGCAGCGTAGATCTAGAAGCTGAGCAGTTCTTC | CASSVDLEAEQFF
TRBJ1-2 | TRBV9 | . | . | TGTGCCAGCAGCGGAGCTAAGGACGGAATCTATGGCTACACCTTC | CASSGAKDGIYGYTF
TRBJ1-3 | TRBV7-2 | . | . | TGTGCCAGCAGCTTAGCACGGAACACCATATATTTT | CASSLARNTIYF
TRBJ1-6 | TRBV7-3 | . | . | TGTGCCAGCAGCCCAGGGGACCTAGTGAACTATAATTCACCCCTCCACTTT | CASSPGDLVNYNSPLHF
TRBJ1-6 | TRBV27 | . | . | TGTGCCAGCAGCCCGGACCGGGGGATACCTTTCTCACCCCTCCACTTT | CASSPDRGIPFSPLHF
TRBJ2-2 | TRBV19 | TRBD2 | once | TGTGCCAGTAGTATAGTTTCTCTGCTCGCGCTTGGGACTAGCGGCACCGGGGAGCTGTTTTTT | CASSIVSLLALGTSGTGELFF
TRBJ2-2 | TRBV4-1 | . | few | TGCGCCAGCAGCCAAGAGGCGACGAGAGCCGGGGAGCTGTTTTTT | CASSQEATRAGELFF
TRBJ1-2 | TRBV18 | . | . | TGTGCCAGCTCACCAACGGTGTCGAGCTATGGCTACACCTTC | CASSPTVSSYGYTF
TRBJ2-1 | TRBV5-5 | TRBD1 | . | TGTGCCAGCAGGTCAAAGACAGGGGGCGATGAGCAGTTCTTC | CASRSKTGGDEQFF
TRBJ1-1 | TRBV11-2 | . | . | TGTGCCAGCAGCCGCGGGGTGGGAGCTTTCTTT | CASSRGVGAFF
TRBJ1-2 | TRBV4-2 | TRBD1 | . | TGTGCCAGCAGCCAAGACGTACAGGGGGCCGGAGGCTACACCTTC | CASSQDVQGAGGYTF